A selection of T cell receptor beta chains follows, all from one sample in a study of cytomegalovirus exposure and HLA in healthy donors. This table comes from immunoSEQ multiplex PCR, and its TCRdb copy is limited to in-frame clones, with some not included. The sample records about 190,000 clones, around 79% being singletons. The material sequenced was PBMCs. Every receptor here comes from a woman between 18 and 29 years old in good health and CMV-seronegative. CDR3s include the opening cysteine and the closing phenylalanine or tryptophan. The D gene is left open where the match is weak.

cdr3_aa | j_call | v_call | d_call
CSVDTGTTGELFF | TRBJ2-2 | TRBV29-1 | NA
CASSKTGQGEDEQYF | TRBJ2-7 | TRBV21-1 | NA
CASSEYRESYGYTF | TRBJ1-2 | TRBV6-1 | NA
CASSLTSRKETQYF | TRBJ2-5 | TRBV7-2 | TRBD2
CASSYSSDTQYF | TRBJ2-3 | TRBV6-6 | NA
CASSYPGTQNTEAFF | TRBJ1-1 | TRBV6-6 | NA
CASSSRGQGGTEAFF | TRBJ1-1 | TRBV5-1 | TRBD1
CASSDGTSGNYNEQFF | TRBJ2-1 | TRBV10-2 | TRBD2
CASSDRGKAEAFF | TRBJ1-1 | TRBV10-1 | NA
CASSLGLMNTEAFF | TRBJ1-1 | TRBV5-1 | NA
CATSRVAGGYNEQFF | TRBJ2-1 | TRBV15 | TRBD2
CASSQSWAELDTQYF | TRBJ2-3 | TRBV7-3 | NA
CASSPLPRRGVANYGYTF | TRBJ1-2 | TRBV11-2 | NA
CASSLDRAPETQYF | TRBJ2-5 | TRBV7-6 | NA
CASSLDRTGSEGELFF | TRBJ2-2 | TRBV4-2 | TRBD1
CSELHCYEQYF | TRBJ2-7 | TRBV29-1 | NA
CASSLPRSGTETYGYTF | TRBJ1-2 | TRBV4-1 | TRBD1
CASSSRVPNEQFF | TRBJ2-1 | TRBV28 | NA
CASSESGGGFTDTQYF | TRBJ2-3 | TRBV2 | TRBD2
CASSMTSGGTTYNEQFF | TRBJ2-1 | TRBV19 | TRBD2
CAWRTGGGNTIYF | TRBJ1-3 | TRBV30 | TRBD1
CASSFLQGGNTGELFF | TRBJ2-2 | TRBV7-9 | TRBD1
CAWSRLAGELDTQYF | TRBJ2-3 | TRBV30 | TRBD2
CASSVTGTNEKLFF | TRBJ1-4 | TRBV13 | TRBD1
CASRGQIHGYTF | TRBJ1-2 | TRBV6-5 | NA
CASSVDPTGNAGNTIYF | TRBJ1-3 | TRBV9 | NA
CASSLQGPQPQHF | TRBJ1-5 | TRBV27 | NA
CAGQTGNTEAFF | TRBJ1-1 | TRBV30 | NA
CASSGTHPREKLFF | TRBJ1-4 | TRBV6-1 | NA
CASRSTDSNQPQHF | TRBJ1-5 | TRBV2 | NA
CASSTGVVTEAFF | TRBJ1-1 | TRBV6-5 | TRBD1
CAWSPTGTSGIPSYEQYF | TRBJ2-7 | TRBV30 | TRBD2
CASSFRGLHSTNTEAFF | TRBJ1-1 | TRBV27 | TRBD1
CASSILIVYEQYF | TRBJ2-7 | TRBV6-1 | NA
CASLAGDLSNQPQHF | TRBJ1-5 | TRBV2 | NA
CASSLLGTGILETNYGYTF | TRBJ1-2 | TRBV5-6 | TRBD1
CASSLQGANYGYTF | TRBJ1-2 | TRBV7-9 | TRBD1
CASSQVASTNEQFF | TRBJ2-1 | TRBV4-1 | NA
CASSSRAGRSNSPLHF | TRBJ1-6 | TRBV11-1 | NA
CASTAGQGARETQYF | TRBJ2-5 | TRBV2 | TRBD1
CASSLSPGSGTRMDEQFF | TRBJ2-1 | TRBV27 | TRBD2
CASSILMNTEAFF | TRBJ1-1 | TRBV19 | NA
CASSPGQGNQPQHF | TRBJ1-5 | TRBV18 | TRBD1
CAIRGTSPYEQYF | TRBJ2-7 | TRBV10-3 | TRBD2
CASTLLAGGLNTGELFF | TRBJ2-2 | TRBV27 | TRBD2
CASSPNPIGLAGAEQYF | TRBJ2-7 | TRBV27 | TRBD2
CASSSGQTFSYNSPLHF | TRBJ1-6 | TRBV5-4 | NA